Listed below are T cell receptor beta chains from one sample, sequenced in a study of shared T cell receptors in the human thymus. The repertoire was sequenced with immunoSEQ multiplex PCR; TCRdb's copy has only in-frame clones and lacks some. Among some 720,000 clones listed, 85% to 90% were seen once. The same data also contributed to another study, on human thymus T cells.

The material sequenced was thymocytes. Receptors were obtained from a boy younger than two with a congenital heart defect. CDR3s include the opening cysteine and the closing phenylalanine or tryptophan. A row's size may be missing; if present it is once, few, many or a size class.

v_call	clone_size	cdr3_aa
TRBV7-8	NA	CASSHPHGREAYEQYF
TRBV27	NA	CASSPDRVGANYSNQPQHF
TRBV13	few	CASSLWSSSYEQYF
TRBV2	NA	CASVSGLQSYNEQFF
TRBV10-2	NA	CASQGLAGATYTDTQYF
TRBV15	NA	CATSRDYRPNPFHSGESYEQYF
TRBV18	NA	CASSPRTSGRAEETQYF
TRBV27	NA	CASSFSGPTYEQYF
TRBV27	NA	CASNPYKPPAGEVQETQYF
TRBV19	NA	CASSIRRVRRELFF
TRBV5-4	NA	CAYLPGRGRGEQYF
TRBV27	NA	CASSPLRDRGHSYGYTF
TRBV27	once	CASSSHTGGDDTQYF
TRBV25-1	NA	CASSEGEGPLSSYEQYF
TRBV28	NA	CASSFHTGLAEEQYF
TRBV2	NA	CASLEDKGEQYF
TRBV7-8	NA	CASSLVDGRIDTQYF
TRBV27	NA	CASSSSGHILPGELFF
TRBV20-1	NA	CSARDRGYTF
TRBV21-1	NA	CASSQYYEQYF
TRBV7-2	NA	CASSLGGGGRGETQYF
TRBV5-6	NA	CASRGWTEPYEQYF
TRBV5-6	NA	CASRARKGGQGTDEQFF
TRBV12-2	NA	CASRPYRGACEKLFF
TRBV10-3	NA	CAISEVAATTSTDTQYF
TRBV2	NA	CASRTRGEQYF
TRBV14	NA	CASSQPPFGYGYTF
TRBV5-4	NA	CASSLLKREVRETQYF
TRBV5-1	NA	CASSLTSGIRLSSHEQYF
TRBV5-1	NA	CASSSGDGGTDTQYF
TRBV2	NA	CASRGQGAGGSNQPQHF
TRBV5-6	few	CASSLAQGGTDTQYF
TRBV19	NA	CASSITGNTGELFF
TRBV2	NA	CASSDVGGNQPQHF
TRBV6-4	NA	CASSANLGDRGPDNEQFF
TRBV6-1	NA	CASRSGAGNTIYF
TRBV19	NA	CASSGAGDYGYTF
TRBV5-4	NA	CASSEGLSSYNEQFF
TRBV1	NA	CTSSRSRASGGNEQFF
TRBV30	NA	CAWSLSSGTNTGELFF
TRBV19	NA	CASSRGTGAPNTEAFF
TRBV6-5	NA	CASSPNSGRPYEQYF
TRBV2	NA	CASTDYPGVPYEQYF
TRBV7-8	NA	CASSSSGLAGPSSYNEQFF